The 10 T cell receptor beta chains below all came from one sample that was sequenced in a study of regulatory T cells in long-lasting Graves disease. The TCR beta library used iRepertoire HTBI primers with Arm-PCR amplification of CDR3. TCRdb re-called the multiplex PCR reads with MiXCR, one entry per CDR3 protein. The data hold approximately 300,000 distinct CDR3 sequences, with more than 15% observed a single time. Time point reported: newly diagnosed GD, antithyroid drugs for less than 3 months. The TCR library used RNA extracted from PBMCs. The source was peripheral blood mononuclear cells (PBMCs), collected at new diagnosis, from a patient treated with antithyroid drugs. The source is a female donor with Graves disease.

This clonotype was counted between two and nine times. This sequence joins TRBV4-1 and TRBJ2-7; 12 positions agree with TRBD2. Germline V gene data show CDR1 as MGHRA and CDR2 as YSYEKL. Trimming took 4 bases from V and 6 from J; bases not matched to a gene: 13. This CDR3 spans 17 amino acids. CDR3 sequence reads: CASSLILGLAGSGEQYF. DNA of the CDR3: TGCGCCAGCAGCCTCATCCTCGGACTAGCGGGATCAGGCGAGCAGTACTTC.

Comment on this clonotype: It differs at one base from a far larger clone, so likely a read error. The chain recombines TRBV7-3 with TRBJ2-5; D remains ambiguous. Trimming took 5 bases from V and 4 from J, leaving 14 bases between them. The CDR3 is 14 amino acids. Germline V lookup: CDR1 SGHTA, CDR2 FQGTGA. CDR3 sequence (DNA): TGTGCCAGCAGCCGCCCGACATACCGAGAGACCCAGTACTTC. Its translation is CASSRPTYRETQYF.

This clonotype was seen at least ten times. The CDR3 reads CAISETDGSLGSTDTQYF. The CDR3 region has the DNA TGTGCCATCAGTGAGACGGACGGCTCCCTGGGTTCCACAGATACGCAGTATTTT. This rearrangement joins TRBV10-3 to TRBJ2-3; D gene unclear. The CDR3 loop spans 18 amino acids. CDR1 and CDR2 (germline): ENHRY, SYGVKD. The ends were cut back, 2 bases at V and 2 bases at J, with 20 bases in the middle.

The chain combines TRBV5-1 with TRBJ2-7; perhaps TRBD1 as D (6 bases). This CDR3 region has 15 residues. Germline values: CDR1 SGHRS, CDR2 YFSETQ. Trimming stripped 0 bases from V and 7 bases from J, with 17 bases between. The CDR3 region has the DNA TGCGCCAGCAGCTTGGCTGTAGGGGGAGAAGGAGAGCAGTACTTC. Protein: CASSLAVGGEGEQYF. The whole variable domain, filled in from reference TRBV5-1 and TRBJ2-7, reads KAGVTQTPRYLIKTRGQQVTLSCSPISGHRSVSWYQQTPGQGLQFLFEYFSETQRNKGNFPGRFSGRQFSNSRSEMNVSTLELGDSALYLCASSLAVGGEGEQYFGPGTRLTVT.

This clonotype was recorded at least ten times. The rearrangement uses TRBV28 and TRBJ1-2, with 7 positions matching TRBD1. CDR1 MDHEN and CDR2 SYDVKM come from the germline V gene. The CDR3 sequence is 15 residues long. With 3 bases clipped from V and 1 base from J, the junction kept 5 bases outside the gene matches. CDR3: CASSFTGAFNYGYTF. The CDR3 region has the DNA TGTGCCAGCAGTTTCACAGGGGCTTTTAACTATGGCTACACCTTC.

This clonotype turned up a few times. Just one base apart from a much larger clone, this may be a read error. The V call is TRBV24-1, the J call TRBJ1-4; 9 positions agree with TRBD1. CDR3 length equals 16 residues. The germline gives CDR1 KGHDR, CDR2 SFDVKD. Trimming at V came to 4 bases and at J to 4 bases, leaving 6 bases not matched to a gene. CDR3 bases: TGTGCCACCAGTGACGACAGGGGGTTTAATAATGAAAAACTGTTTTTT. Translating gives CATSDDRGFNNEKLFF.

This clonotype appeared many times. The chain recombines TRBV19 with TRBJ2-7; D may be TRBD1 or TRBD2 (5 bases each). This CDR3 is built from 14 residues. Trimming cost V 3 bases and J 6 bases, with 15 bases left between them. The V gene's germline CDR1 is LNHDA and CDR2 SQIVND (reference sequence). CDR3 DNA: TGTGCCAGTAGTATCTCCTTCCCGGGGCCCGAGCAGTACTTC. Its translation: CASSISFPGPEQYF.

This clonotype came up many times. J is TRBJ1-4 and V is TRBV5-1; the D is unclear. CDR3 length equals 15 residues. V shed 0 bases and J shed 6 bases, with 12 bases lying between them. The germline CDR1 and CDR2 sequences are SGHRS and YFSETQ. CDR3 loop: CASSLGTLVDEKLFF. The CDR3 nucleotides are TGCGCCAGCAGCTTGGGGACTCTTGTTGATGAAAAACTGTTTTTT. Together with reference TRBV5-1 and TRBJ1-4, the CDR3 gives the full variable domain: KAGVTQTPRYLIKTRGQQVTLSCSPISGHRSVSWYQQTPGQGLQFLFEYFSETQRNKGNFPGRFSGRQFSNSRSEMNVSTLELGDSALYLCASSLGTLVDEKLFFGSGTQLSVL.

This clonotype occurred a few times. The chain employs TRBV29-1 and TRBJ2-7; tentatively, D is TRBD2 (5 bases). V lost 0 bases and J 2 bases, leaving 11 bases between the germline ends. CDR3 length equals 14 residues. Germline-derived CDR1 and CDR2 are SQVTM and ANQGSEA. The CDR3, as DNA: TGCAGCGTTGAAGATGGAGGACCTACCTACGAGCAGTACTTC. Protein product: CSVEDGGPTYEQYF.

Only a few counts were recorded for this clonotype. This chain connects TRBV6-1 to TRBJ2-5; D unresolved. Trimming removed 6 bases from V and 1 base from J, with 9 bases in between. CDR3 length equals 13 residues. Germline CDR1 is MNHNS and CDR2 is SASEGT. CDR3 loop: CASSATVQETQYF. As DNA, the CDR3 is TGTGCCAGCAGCGCAACAGTCCAAGAGACCCAGTACTTC.